This T cell receptor (beta chain) was obtained from a study of T-cell reconstitution after alpha-beta-depleted transplantation in children. Findings and caveats of the study: Approximately two months post-transplant, alpha-beta T cells reportedly originated from several hundred expanded graft clones. From newly produced T cells came most of the T-cell counts and diversity one year after transplant. Elevated TCRbeta diversity at day 60 was traced, in some patients, to surviving recipient T cells and thymic progenitors.

Unique molecular identifiers featured in how the TCRbeta library was prepared. TCRdb passed the PCR reads through MiXCR, listing each CDR3 protein once. Altogether 300,000 or so distinct CDR3 sequences are present, 23% being singletons, with the ten largest covering over 9.5%. CDR1 DFQATT and CDR2 SNEGSKA come from the germline V gene (reference sequence). After removal of 3 bases from V and 3 bases from J, the junction contained 9 bases not matched to a gene. CDR3 length equals 16 residues. Details on this clonotype: As yet, its antigen is unknown.

This receptor was obtained from a male patient younger than 18 who had a stem cell transplant for acute lymphoblastic leukemia, so the T cells may come from the graft donor. The sequencing here drew on PBMCs, mostly from graft donor cells, taken 180 days after TCRalphabeta/CD19-depleted stem cell transplant. The V gene is TRBV20-1, the J gene TRBJ2-3, with TRBD1 matching 10 bases. The chain's CDR3 is CSARAFRDRGTDTQYF. CDR3 DNA sequence: TGCAGTGCTAGGGCCTTCCGGGACAGGGGTACAGATACGCAGTATTTT.